Listed below are T cell receptor beta chains from one sample, sequenced in a study of CD8+CD57+ T cells in acquired aplastic anemia. From the reads, TCRdb called clonotypes with MiXCR, one entry per CDR3 protein. Of about 470,000 distinct CDR3 sequences listed, less than 35% are singletons. The sequencing input was sorted CD4+, CD8+, or CD8+CD57+ T cells (not recorded which) from PBMCs. The receptors were gathered from a human donor with aplastic anemia. The CDR3 runs from the conserved cysteine through the conserved F or W. Each record gives: J gene, clone size, D gene, V gene, CDR3 DNA, CDR3 protein. The D gene is left open where the match is weak. Only part of the rows carry a size: once, few, many, or a class if the clone is expanded.

TRBJ1-5	few	NA	TRBV6-1	TGTGCCAGCAGCAACCTCCCTGACGGCGATCAGCCCCAGCATTTT	CASSNLPDGDQPQHF
TRBJ2-3	once	NA	TRBV10-2	TGCGCCAGCAGTGTTCTGGGGGGCCATGGTAATGAGCAGTATTTT	CASSVLGGHGNEQYF
TRBJ1-5	many	NA	TRBV20-1	TGCAGTGCTAGATTTCGCCTGGGGGCGGAGGAGCCCCAGCATTTT	CSARFRLGAEEPQHF
TRBJ1-2	NA	NA	TRBV6-5	TGTGCCAGCAGTTACTCGACCGTGAACTATGGCTACACCTTC	CASSYSTVNYGYTF
TRBJ1-5	NA	NA	TRBV30	TGTGCCTGGGGTGTACCTAACGGTCAGCCCCAGCATTTT	CAWGVPNGQPQHF
TRBJ1-2	few	TRBD1	TRBV6-1	TGTGCCAGCAGTCAGTTCGAGGGGGCGCGGGGAGTAGGCTACACCTTC	CASSQFEGARGVGYTF
TRBJ2-7	many	TRBD1	TRBV20-1	TGCAGTGCTAGAGCGGCGCAGGGGGCTAACGAGCAGTACTTC	CSARAAQGANEQYF
TRBJ1-2	many	NA	TRBV29-1	TGCAGCGTTGAGTCTCAGGGCAGGTCTGCTAACTATGGCTACACCTTC	CSVESQGRSANYGYTF
TRBJ1-6	few	TRBD1	TRBV27	TGTGCCAGCAATAGGGACAGAACTTATAATTCACCCCTCCACTTT	CASNRDRTYNSPLHF
TRBJ2-5	NA	NA	TRBV20-1	TGCAGTGCTAGAGGAGGGCGAGGGGAGACCCAGTACTTC	CSARGGRGETQYF
TRBJ2-7	many	NA	TRBV20-1	TGCAGTGCTAGAGATTCACAGAGCTACGAGCAGTACTTC	CSARDSQSYEQYF